These 22 T cell receptor beta chains were all obtained from the same sample, sequenced in a study of cytomegalovirus exposure and HLA in healthy donors. Primers: 60 Vbeta forward and 13 Jbeta reverse. Here immunoSEQ multiplex PCR was the method, and the copy in TCRdb shows in-frame clones only, minus some. Here the sample spans roughly 180,000 clones, around 78% being singletons. The sequenced material came from PBMCs. These receptor sequences come from a female donor in good health and CMV-seronegative.

The rearrangement joins TRBV5-1 to TRBJ2-1; weak D call: TRBD1 (5 bases). Between the trimmed V and J ends, which lost 4 bases and 2 bases, there was a span of 13 bases. Germline CDR1 is SGHRS and CDR2 is YFSETQ. This CDR3 is built from 15 residues. The CDR3 loop reads CASSGQGGTYNEQFF. Here the CDR3 DNA reads TGCGCCAGCAGCGGGCAGGGTGGAACCTACAATGAGCAGTTCTTC.

A word on this clone: Sequence at one end of the junction differs from germline and may be a read error. The J gene is TRBJ2-1, the V gene TRBV5-1; 11 bases agree with TRBD2. Germline loops: CDR1 SGHRS, CDR2 YFSETQ. The CDR3 loop spans 15 amino acids. This chain's CDR3 is CANSLAGGSLKEQFF. CDR3 coding DNA: TGCGCCAACAGCTTAGCGGGGGGGTCGTTGAAGGAGCAGTTCTTC.

This clone has more than one count but fewer than ten. The chain couples TRBV7-3 to TRBJ2-5, with 11 nucleotides matching TRBD2. The trim removed 0 bases at V and 5 bases at J, leaving 2 bases unmatched. The CDR3 is made up of 15 amino acids. CDR1 is SGHTA, CDR2 FQGTGA, per germline. The CDR3, as DNA: TGTGCCAGCAGCTTAACCCCTAGCGGGGGGGAGACCCAGTACTTC. It encodes CASSLTPSGGETQYF.

V usage is TRBV5-4 and J usage is TRBJ2-4, with D possibly being TRBD1 (6 bases). Germline CDR1 is SGHNT and CDR2 is YYREEE (reference sequence). The V and J ends lost 2 bases and 0 bases respectively, with 12 bases between them. CDR3 length: 16 amino acids. Here the CDR3 reads CASSFSQGIAKNIQYF. The CDR3 DNA is TGTGCCAGCAGCTTCTCGCAGGGGATAGCCAAAAACATTCAGTACTTC. Drawing the rest from reference TRBV5-4 and TRBJ2-4, the complete variable domain is ETGVTQSPTHLIKTRGQQVTLRCSSQSGHNTVSWYQQALGQGPQFIFQYYREEENGRGNFPPRFSGLQFPNYSSELNVNALELDDSALYLCASSFSQGIAKNIQYFGAGTRLSVL.

This chain joins TRBV9 and TRBJ2-3; 9 nucleotides agree with TRBD2. The CDR3 is 17 amino acids. In germline, CDR1 is SGDLS, CDR2 YYNGEE. V shed 3 bases and J 0 bases; nucleotides not matched to a gene: 8. The CDR3 region has the DNA TGTGCCAGCAGCGCGAGAGGCGGGGGGGCGAGCACAGATACGCAGTATTTT. Protein product: CASSARGGGASTDTQYF.

The chain links TRBV5-5 to TRBJ1-5; unclear D gene. Per germline, CDR1 SGHKS and CDR2 YYEKEE (reference sequence). The CDR3 is made up of 13 amino acids. The V and J ends lost 4 bases and 9 bases respectively, with 14 bases between them. The CDR3 sequence is CASSPTLNPPQHF. CDR3 coding DNA: TGTGCCAGCAGCCCCACTTTGAACCCGCCCCAGCATTTT.

In its sample, this clone was seen once. The junction differs from germline at one of its ends, possibly a read error. The V and J genes are TRBV7-9 and TRBJ2-2, with 7 bases fitting TRBD1. Germline assignment: CDR1 SEHNR and CDR2 FQNEAQ (reference sequence). The CDR3 has 16 amino acids. The CDR3 nucleotides are TGTTCCAGCAGCTCCCCCACCGACAGGGTTAGCGGGGAGCTGTTTTTT. As protein: CSSSSPTDRVSGELFF.

This clone has just a few counts. The chain combines TRBV5-1 with TRBJ2-5; the match to TRBD2 covers 8 bases. J was trimmed by 3 bases and V by 4 bases; bases with no gene match: 8. The CDR3 runs to 15 residues. CDR1 is SGHRS and CDR2 is YFSETQ in the germline V gene. CDR3 sequence (DNA): TGCGCCAGCAGCACGGGAGGGCCGGGGAAAGAGACCCAGTACTTC. Translation gives CASSTGGPGKETQYF.

The chain employs TRBV10-3 and TRBJ2-7, with D perhaps TRBD1 (6 bases). The CDR3 consists of 15 residues. The germline CDR1 and CDR2 sequences are ENHRY and SYGVKD. The germline V and J ends were trimmed by 3 bases and 8 bases, with 20 bases remaining between them. CDR3 in amino acids: CAISEPSDRKLKQYF. The CDR3, as DNA: TGTGCCATCAGTGAACCTTCGGACAGAAAGTTGAAGCAGTACTTC.

The chain employs TRBV29-1 and TRBJ2-3, with 11 bases aligning to TRBD1. The V segment lost 6 bases and the J segment 8 bases; nucleotides outside the gene matches: 13. This CDR3 has 15 residues. The V gene's germline CDR1 is SQVTM and CDR2 ANQGSEA. The CDR3 DNA reads as TGCAGCGTCAAACCGGGGACAGGGGGTCCAGGTACGCAGTATTTT. Encoded protein: CSVKPGTGGPGTQYF.

This sequence joins TRBV19 and TRBJ2-5; possible D gene TRBD2, 7 bases. With 8 bases removed from V and 1 base from J, the gap between germline ends came to 17 bases. The CDR3 sequence is 15 residues long. CDR1 is LNHDA, CDR2 SQIVND, per germline (reference sequence). The CDR3 bases are TGTGCCAGTTCCCCGGGGGGCGTGTTCCAAGAGACCCAGTACTTC. It translates to CASSPGGVFQETQYF.

This chain connects TRBV2 to TRBJ1-3, with D possibly matching TRBD1 (5 bases). Germline V lookup: CDR1 SNHLY, CDR2 FYNNEI. Between the trimmed V and J ends, which lost 4 bases and 0 bases, there was a span of 16 bases. CDR3 size: 17 residues. The CDR3 protein is CASSVKWQGSSGNTIYF. Written as DNA, the CDR3 is TGTGCCAGCAGTGTTAAGTGGCAGGGCAGCTCTGGAAACACCATATATTTT.

The rearrangement joins TRBV5-4 to TRBJ2-7; possibly TRBD1 for D (5 bases). Trimming removed 0 bases from V and 3 bases from J, with 10 bases in between. The germline V gene has CDR1 SGHNT and CDR2 YYREEE (reference sequence). The length of the CDR3 is 14 residues. For the CDR3, the DNA is TGTGCCAGCAGCTTGGGGCAGGGATACTACGAGCAGTACTTC. It is translated as CASSLGQGYYEQYF.

The V gene is TRBV4-1, the J gene TRBJ1-5; possible D gene TRBD1, 5 bases. The V end was cut by 0 bases, the J end by 6 bases, with 15 bases between. There are 16 residues in the CDR3. Germline V gene data show CDR1 as MGHRA and CDR2 as YSYEKL. In DNA, the CDR3 is TGCGCCAGCAGCCAAGATCAGACCCTAGACAGTCAGCCCCAGCATTTT. It is translated as CASSQDQTLDSQPQHF.

The V call is TRBV6-5, the J call TRBJ2-5; D perhaps matches TRBD1 (6 bases). Germline values: CDR1 MNHEY, CDR2 SVGAGI. V dropped 2 bases and J dropped 4 bases, with 14 bases sitting between them. The CDR3 loop spans 15 amino acids. CDR3 region: CASSYVTAGAETQYF. The DNA for the CDR3 is TGTGCCAGCAGTTACGTGACCGCAGGGGCAGAGACCCAGTACTTC.

The chain has TRBV15 and TRBJ2-5; D unresolved. The DNA end is a closer match to TRBJ2-7, so the J assignment may be wrong. CDR3 length: 12 residues. From germline, CDR1 is LNHNV and CDR2 YYDKDF (reference sequence). CDR3 nucleotides: TGTGCCACCAGCAGAGATCACCGCGAGCAGTACTTC. Translating gives CATSRDHREQYF.

The chain carries TRBV27 and TRBJ1-4; no reliable D call. With 6 bases removed from V and 3 bases from J, the gap between germline ends came to 17 bases. Germline CDR1 reads MNHEY; CDR2 reads SMNVEV (reference sequence). CDR3 length: 16 residues. CDR3 DNA: TGTGCCAGCAGCGTTATAGGGAGGGATGCTAATGAAAAACTGTTTTTT. Translating gives CASSVIGRDANEKLFF.

The chain uses TRBV7-9 and TRBJ1-2; tentatively, D is TRBD1 (6 bases). The CDR3 runs to 15 residues. The ends were cut back, 6 bases at V and 4 bases at J, with 18 bases in the middle. Germline V gene lookup returns CDR1 SEHNR and CDR2 FQNEAQ (reference sequence). For the CDR3, the DNA is TGTGCCAGCAGTTACCGAAACAGGGCGGGCTATGGCTACACCTTC. Its protein product is CASSYRNRAGYGYTF.

This rearrangement joins TRBV19 to TRBJ1-2; D possibly corresponds to TRBD1 (6 bases). Trimming pared 2 bases from V and 8 bases from J, leaving 21 bases between. Germline CDR1 and CDR2: LNHDA and SQIVND (reference sequence). This CDR3 region has 16 residues. CDR3 coding DNA: TGTGCCAGTAGTATAAATGTACAGGGCCGACGATCCGGCTACACCTTC. Its protein product is CASSINVQGRRSGYTF.

This clone was detected only a few times. V is TRBV25-1 and J is TRBJ1-4; D remains ambiguous. This CDR3 region has 13 residues. Germline values: CDR1 MGHDK, CDR2 SYGVNS. Trimming shortened V by 2 bases and J by 4 bases, and 5 bases separated the two germline ends. In DNA form, the CDR3 reads TGTGCCAGCAGTGAACACAGTAATGAAAAACTGTTTTTT. Residues: CASSEHSNEKLFF. Based on the CDR3 plus reference TRBV25-1 and TRBJ1-4, the full variable domain is EADIYQTPRYLVIGTGKKITLECSQTMGHDKMYWYQQDPGMELHLIHYSYGVNSTEKGDLSSESTVSRIRTEHFPLTLESARPSHTSQYLCASSEHSNEKLFFGSGTQLSVL.

V gene TRBV6-5 combines with J gene TRBJ2-7; 9 bases line up with TRBD1. The V gene's germline CDR1 is MNHEY and CDR2 SVGAGI. V shed 2 bases, J shed 4 bases, and the junction held 9 bases outside the gene matches. The CDR3 has 16 amino acids. The CDR3 spells CASSYRLSGTGYEQYF. CDR3 DNA sequence: TGTGCCAGCAGTTACCGACTCAGCGGGACAGGGTACGAGCAGTACTTC.

This chain connects TRBV15 to TRBJ1-6, with D uncertain. Germline V gene sequence: CDR1 LNHNV, CDR2 YYDKDF (reference sequence). The CDR3 runs to 16 residues. Trimming left V 5 bases short and J 10 bases short, with 21 bases between. The chain's CDR3 is CATSRTPGDSGSPLHF. Written as DNA, the CDR3 is TGTGCCACCAGCCGTACCCCAGGCGACTCGGGATCACCCCTCCACTTT.